This T cell receptor (beta chain) is from a study of shared clonotypes between healthy human individuals. Notes on this clone: Antigen unknown.

Naive CD8 cells lacked CD45RO and underwent positive selection for CCR7, leaving out terminally differentiated effector memory CD45RA+ cells. Per the original data handling: There were no quality scores in the junction-only immunoSEQ sequences, so filtering differed. The assay was immunoSEQ multiplex PCR, and TCRdb's table has in-frame clones only and misses some. V, J and clone size reflect that table, while D and trimming were determined from the DNA. Among more than 550,000 clones listed, 92% were seen once. The study's findings and limits: The naive CD4 repertoires of several donors were compared, and roughly 5.1% of clonotypes were shared. The study's rarefaction showed incomplete sorted-subset sequencing despite large depth.

V shed 4 bases and J shed 3 bases, with 7 bases lying between them. Germline lookup yields CDR1 MDHEN and CDR2 SYDVKM. This CDR3 is built from 13 residues. The source material was naive CD8+ T cells sorted from blood. The receptor's source is a man aged 25 to 40 in good health. The chain joins TRBV28 to TRBJ1-5; D gene ambiguous. The CDR3 sequence: CASSWAANQPQHF. For the CDR3, the DNA is TGTGCCAGCAGTTGGGCAGCCAATCAGCCCCAGCATTTT.